The rows below give T cell receptor beta chains drawn from one sample of a study of OX40 agonist ivuxolimab in advanced cancers. Repertoires were generated with immunoSEQ multiplex PCR, while TCRdb's copy carries only in-frame clones and drops some. The profile covers 68,000 or so clones, with about 82% appearing a single time and 11% taken by the ten largest. The material sequenced was CD4+ or CD8+ T cells sorted from blood, taken in a trial of the OX40 agonist ivuxolimab. The receptors stem from an adult with an advanced solid tumor such as melanoma, head and neck, liver or kidney cancer. CDR3s include the opening cysteine and the closing phenylalanine or tryptophan. Each record gives: V gene, clone size, J gene, CDR3 protein. A row's size may be missing; if present it is once, few, many or a size class.

>TRBV12-2|NA|TRBJ1-5
CASRLARTTNSNQPQHF
>TRBV7-2|few|TRBJ2-5
CASSLGGAAKTQYF
>TRBV5-5|once|TRBJ2-5
CASSLLAGETQYF
>TRBV9|NA|TRBJ1-1
CASSPRGSETEAFF
>TRBV4-3|NA|TRBJ2-7
CASSQLLAGGPYEQYF
>TRBV5-4|NA|TRBJ2-5
CASSAKTSDQETQYF
>TRBV5-1|NA|TRBJ2-5
CASSLGDYGSETQYF
>TRBV5-4|NA|TRBJ2-2
CASSQEGGRTGELFF
>TRBV7-2|NA|TRBJ2-1
CASSLRDRAHNEQFF
>TRBV6-4|NA|TRBJ2-1
CASSVSVKNNEQFF
>TRBV4-2|NA|TRBJ2-1
CASSLVLAGEQFF
>TRBV2|NA|TRBJ2-3
CASSGQQGATDTQYF
>TRBV7-2|NA|TRBJ2-7
CASSLGFSGYEQYF
>TRBV27|NA|TRBJ1-6
CASSFQGVSPLHF
>TRBV18|NA|TRBJ2-1
CASSPWSRSEQFF
>TRBV12-5|NA|TRBJ1-6
CASGLVLNSPLHF
>TRBV10-2|NA|TRBJ2-3
CASSETVRGNTQYF
>TRBV2|few|TRBJ2-5
CASSATRGTQETQYF
>TRBV4-2|few|TRBJ1-3
CASSQGQTGNTIYF
>TRBV28|medium-sized|TRBJ1-3
CASSLFGDSSGNTIYF
>TRBV5-4|NA|TRBJ2-5
CASRGTTGGVNTETQYF
>TRBV11-2|NA|TRBJ2-7
CASSSPGGPAHEQYF
>TRBV6-4|NA|TRBJ2-1
CASSPTEGEEQFF
>TRBV27|NA|TRBJ1-1
CASRYKGQGISHTEAFF
>TRBV9|NA|TRBJ2-2
CASSVGGAGVRTGELFF
>TRBV19|NA|TRBJ1-1
CASNWDRGGSNTEAFF
>TRBV7-9|NA|TRBJ2-1
CASSPGQLDNLNEQFF
>TRBV7-9|NA|TRBJ2-1
CASSSKVEQFF
>TRBV4-3|NA|TRBJ2-1
CASSQDLPSGIRNEQFF
>TRBV11-2|NA|TRBJ1-1
CASSQQGSTEAFF
>TRBV29-1|NA|TRBJ2-1
CSVEKSGTSPFF
>TRBV7-7|NA|TRBJ2-7
CASSSKVGGPYEQYF
>TRBV28|few|TRBJ1-1
CASSGLNTEAFF
>TRBV15|NA|TRBJ1-4
CATSSRGRSLADNEKLFF
>TRBV27|medium-sized|TRBJ2-7
CASKMDLNYEQYF
>TRBV19|NA|TRBJ1-5
CASSNDNLGNQPQHF
>TRBV28|NA|TRBJ1-3
CASSLGTASGNTIYF
>TRBV28|NA|TRBJ1-2
CASTYEDRGLDYGYTF
>TRBV30|NA|TRBJ2-3
CAWRGRPGGTDTQYF
>TRBV5-1|once|TRBJ2-1
CASSLGTGSNNEQFF
>TRBV5-4|NA|TRBJ2-7
CASSLDWAYEQYF
>TRBV29-1|once|TRBJ2-7
CSVETTQGSEQYF
>TRBV19|NA|TRBJ1-6
CASSAPGQSSYNSPLHF
>TRBV15|NA|TRBJ1-5
CATSSSRGPNQPQHF